This T cell receptor beta chain was profiled in a study of blood T cells in healthy people across ages. Findings of the study overall: Researchers deemed the diversity estimates from one million T cells underestimates.

PBMCs, at least 7 million per sample, were isolated. The CDR3 runs 14 residues. Alongside a J-beta primer mix, a sample-barcoded 5' primer served in a second PCR lasting roughly 6 to 12 cycles. CDR3-containing paired-end reads numbering at least 2.5 million came from each sample. TCRdb fed the 5' RACE reads into MiXCR, producing one record per CDR3 protein. The sample shows about 510,000 distinct CDR3 sequences, 25% to 35% of them seen only once. A remark on this clonotype: The antigen is unknown.

The same specimen was also included in a second study, on T cells of mothers and their children. Turning to that study: Each mother gave over 8.5 million TCR beta CDR3 reads; each child, about 2.9 million.

The receptor was isolated from a boy younger than 10 in good health. The gene calls are TRBV12-3 or TRBV12-4 and TRBJ1-3; a possible D gene is TRBD1 (5 bases). Sequencing used blood. The CDR3: CFRSRGYSGNTIYF. DNA of the CDR3: TGTTTTCGCAGCCGGGGGTACTCTGGAAACACCATATATTTT.